The rows below give T cell receptor beta chains drawn from one sample of a study of identical twins. TCRdb reprocessed the 5' RACE reads via MiXCR and lists one record per CDR3 protein. Altogether 1.5 million to 2 million distinct CDR3 sequences are present, under 35% being singletons, with the ten largest covering 0.25% to 0.3%. What was sequenced was cord blood. These receptor sequences come from a newborn girl in good health. CDR3s include the opening cysteine and the closing phenylalanine or tryptophan. The D gene is left open where the match is weak. Clone size is stated in some rows and not others, as once, few, many or a class when expanded.

>.|TRBD1|TRBV3-1|TRBJ2-1
TGTGCCAGCAGCTCGTCGACAGGGAACAATGAGCAGTTCTTC
CASSSSTGNNEQFF
>few|TRBD2|TRBV12-3/TRBV12-4|TRBJ2-1
TGTGCCAGCAGCCCAACTAAGCGGGGCTCCTACAATGAGCAGTTCTTC
CASSPTKRGSYNEQFF
>.|TRBD1|TRBV5-1|TRBJ1-4
TGCGCCAGCAGCTTAACCAGGGGGACTAATGAAAAACTGTTTTTT
CASSLTRGTNEKLFF
>.|TRBD2|TRBV10-3|TRBJ2-1
TGTGCCATCAGTGAGAGGTCTAGCGGGGACAATGAGCAGTTCTTC
CAISERSSGDNEQFF
>few|TRBD1|TRBV20-1|TRBJ1-5
TGCAGTGCTAGAGAACAGGGGGAATTGAGCAATCAGCCCCAGCATTTT
CSAREQGELSNQPQHF
>.|.|TRBV18|TRBJ1-5
TGTGCCAGCTCCCTGTTTGATCAGGCTTTTAGCAATCAGCCCCAGCATTTT
CASSLFDQAFSNQPQHF
>few|.|TRBV10-3|TRBJ2-2
TGTGCCATCAGTGAGTCGAGGGCGGACACCGGGGAGCTGTTTTTT
CAISESRADTGELFF
>many|.|TRBV9|TRBJ2-5
TGTGCCAGCAGCGCTCACCCCAGTCAAGAGACCCAGTACTTC
CASSAHPSQETQYF
>.|.|TRBV19|TRBJ2-1
TGTGCCAGTCACCCAAATTCCGGGGGGCGGAATGAGCAGTTCTTC
CASHPNSGGRNEQFF
>few|TRBD1|TRBV6-6|TRBJ2-4
TGTGCCAGCGCCGCGGACAGGGGAGCTCGGCAGCAGTACTTC
CASAADRGARQQYF
>.|.|TRBV18|TRBJ2-3
TGTGCCAGCTCTCCTCAACAAGATACGCAGTATTTT
CASSPQQDTQYF
>.|TRBD2|TRBV25-1|TRBJ2-3
TGTGCCAGCAGTGAATCCTTAGCGGGAGGGATCACAGATACGCAGTATTTT
CASSESLAGGITDTQYF
>.|.|TRBV4-2|TRBJ1-4
TGTGCCAGCAGCCAAGCCCAGGGAGACGAAAAACTGTTTTTT
CASSQAQGDEKLFF
>few|TRBD2|TRBV10-3|TRBJ2-1
TGTGCCATCAGTGACCCGAGCGGGAGGTCCTACAATGAGCAGTTCTTC
CAISDPSGRSYNEQFF
>.|.|TRBV11-2|TRBJ1-2
TGTGCCAGCAGCTTAGATTTTGGGAGGTATGGCTACACCTTC
CASSLDFGRYGYTF
>few|.|TRBV15|TRBJ2-1
TGTGCCACCAGCAGATCTACCCCGGCCCAAGGAAGTGAGCAGTTCTTC
CATSRSTPAQGSEQFF
>few|.|TRBV28|TRBJ2-1
TGTGCCAGCAGTTTCTCCGGCCTCGTGACCTACAATGAGCAGTTCTTC
CASSFSGLVTYNEQFF
>many|TRBD1|TRBV27|TRBJ2-7
TGTGCCAGCAGTATGGACAGGACGGTCGAGCAGTACTTC
CASSMDRTVEQYF
>many|TRBD1|TRBV19|TRBJ2-4
TGTGCCAGCAGCACCGGGACAGCTAAAAACATTCAGTACTTC
CASSTGTAKNIQYF
>.|TRBD1|TRBV2|TRBJ2-7
TGTGCCAGCAGTGAAGTGACAGGGCCAACCTACGAGCAGTACTTC
CASSEVTGPTYEQYF
>.|TRBD2|TRBV5-1|TRBJ2-7
TGCGCCAGCAACACCGGGACTAGTTACTACGAGCAGTACTTC
CASNTGTSYYEQYF
>.|.|TRBV5-1|TRBJ1-4
TGCGCCAGCAGCTTGGTTAGGGCGGCTAATGAAAAACTGTTTTTT
CASSLVRAANEKLFF
>.|.|TRBV13|TRBJ1-1
TGTGCCAGCAGCTACGGACGGTTTGAAGCTTTCTTT
CASSYGRFEAFF
>.|.|TRBV20-1|TRBJ2-2
TGCAGTGCTACGGGCGGGGCGAACACCGGGGAGCTGTTTTTT
CSATGGANTGELFF